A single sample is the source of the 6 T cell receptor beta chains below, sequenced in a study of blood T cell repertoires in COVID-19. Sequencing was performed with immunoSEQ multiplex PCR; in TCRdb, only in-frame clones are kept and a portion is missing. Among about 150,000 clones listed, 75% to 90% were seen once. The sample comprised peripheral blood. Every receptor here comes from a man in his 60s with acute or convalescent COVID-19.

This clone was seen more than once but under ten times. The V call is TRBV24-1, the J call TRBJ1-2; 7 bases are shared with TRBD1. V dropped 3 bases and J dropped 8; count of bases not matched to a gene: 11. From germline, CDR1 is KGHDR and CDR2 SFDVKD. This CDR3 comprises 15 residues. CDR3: CATSDVGTAAMGYTF. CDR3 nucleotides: TGTGCCACCAGTGATGTCGGGACAGCGGCTATGGGCTACACCTTC.

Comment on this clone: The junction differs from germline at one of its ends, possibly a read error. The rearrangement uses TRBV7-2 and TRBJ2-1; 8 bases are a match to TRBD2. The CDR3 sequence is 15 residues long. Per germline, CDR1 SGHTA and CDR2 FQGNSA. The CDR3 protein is CASRLGPGGANEQFF. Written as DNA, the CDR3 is TGTGCCAGCAGGTTAGGACCCGGGGGGGCAAATGAGCAGTTCTTC.

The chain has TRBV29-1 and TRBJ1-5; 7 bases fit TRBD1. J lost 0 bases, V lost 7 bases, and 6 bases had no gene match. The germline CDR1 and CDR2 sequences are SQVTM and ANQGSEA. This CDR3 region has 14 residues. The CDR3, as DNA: TGCAGCGGGCGGACAGGTGATAGCAATCAGCCCCAGCATTTT. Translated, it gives CSGRTGDSNQPQHF.

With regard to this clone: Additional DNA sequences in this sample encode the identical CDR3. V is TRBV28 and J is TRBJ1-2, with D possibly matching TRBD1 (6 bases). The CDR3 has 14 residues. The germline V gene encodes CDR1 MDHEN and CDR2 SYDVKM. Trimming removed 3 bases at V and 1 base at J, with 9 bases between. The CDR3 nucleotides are TGTGCCAGCAGTTTGTCACAGGGTAACTATGGCTACACCTTC. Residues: CASSLSQGNYGYTF.

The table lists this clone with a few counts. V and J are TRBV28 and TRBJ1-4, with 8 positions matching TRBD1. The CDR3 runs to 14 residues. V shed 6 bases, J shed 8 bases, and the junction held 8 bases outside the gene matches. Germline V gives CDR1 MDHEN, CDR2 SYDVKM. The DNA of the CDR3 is TGTGCCAGCAGCACTCAGGGGGCCAACGAAAAACTGTTTTTT. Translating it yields CASSTQGANEKLFF.

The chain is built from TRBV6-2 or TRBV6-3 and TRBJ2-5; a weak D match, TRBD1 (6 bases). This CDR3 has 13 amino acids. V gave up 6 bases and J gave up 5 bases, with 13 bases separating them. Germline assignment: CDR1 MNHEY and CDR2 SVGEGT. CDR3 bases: TGTGCCAGCAGCCGCGCAGGGGAGGAGACCCAGTACTTC. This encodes CASSRAGEETQYF.